One and the same sample provided the 5 T cell receptor beta chains below, sequenced in a study of blood T cell repertoires in COVID-19. Assay used: immunoSEQ multiplex PCR; TCRdb lists only in-frame clones, some missing. The sample contains roughly 150,000 clones, 84% of which appear only once. Sequencing was done on a sample of peripheral blood. The receptors originated from a woman aged 80 or older with COVID-19, enrolled during active disease.

The J gene is TRBJ2-7, the V gene TRBV6-5; 7 bases fit TRBD1. CDR1 and CDR2 from the germline V gene are MNHEY and SVGAGI. The CDR3 has 14 residues. Losses at the gene ends were 6 bases for V and 4 bases for J; bases not matched to a gene: 9. Written as DNA, the CDR3 is TGTGCCAGCAGACGCGACAGGGCCGTTTACGAGCAGTACTTC. Protein product: CASRRDRAVYEQYF.

The chain joins TRBV15 to TRBJ2-2; D not certain. The CDR3 loop spans 15 amino acids. Germline V gene lookup returns CDR1 LNHNV and CDR2 YYDKDF (reference sequence). Trimming removed 0 bases from V and 4 bases from J, with 9 bases in between. CDR3 residues: CATSRDQAGTGELFF. As DNA, the CDR3 is TGTGCCACCAGCAGAGATCAGGCCGGCACCGGGGAGCTGTTTTTT.

This clone came up once. This chain uses TRBV9 with TRBJ2-3, with no clear D. CDR1 is SGDLS, CDR2 YYNGEE, per germline. Trimming took 4 bases from V and 2 from J, leaving 8 bases between them. CDR3 length equals 13 residues. The CDR3 region has the DNA TGTGCCAGCAGCCCCCCCTCCACAGATACGCAGTATTTT. Encoded protein: CASSPPSTDTQYF.

This chain connects TRBV28 to TRBJ1-5; 8 positions match TRBD1. The J segment lost 2 bases and the V segment lost 7 bases, leaving 10 bases of the junction unmatched. Germline loops: CDR1 MDHEN, CDR2 SYDVKM. This CDR3 spans 16 amino acids. As DNA, the CDR3 is TGTGCCAGCATCATGGACAGGGCACATGGCAATCAGCCCCAGCATTTT. Residues: CASIMDRAHGNQPQHF.

The V call is TRBV18, the J call TRBJ1-6; no clear D. Germline assignment: CDR1 KGHSH and CDR2 LQKENI. The ends were cut back, 3 bases at V and 2 bases at J, with 8 bases in the middle. This CDR3 is built from 15 residues. CDR3 sequence reads: CASSPEIAYNSPLHF. The CDR3 DNA reads as TGTGCCAGCTCACCGGAGATCGCCTATAATTCACCCCTCCACTTT.